One sample yielded the 6 T cell receptor beta chains listed below, sequenced in a study of shared clonotypes between healthy human individuals. Here immunoSEQ multiplex PCR was the method, and the copy in TCRdb shows in-frame clones only, minus some. The data show some 2,000,000 clones, about 95% seen once. Sequencing was performed on naive CD4+ T cells sorted from blood. Documented subset: CD45RA+ positively selected. These receptors originate from a man between 18 and 35 years old in good health.

CDR3 in DNA: TGTGCCAGCAGCCCCGGGACAGGGTCCGCCGGGGAGCTGTTTTTT. This gives the protein CASSPGTGSAGELFF. The V and J genes are TRBV7-9 and TRBJ2-2; 9 positions match TRBD1. CDR3 size: 15 residues. Per germline, CDR1 SEHNR and CDR2 FQNEAQ (reference sequence). The V segment lost 5 bases and the J segment 6 bases; nucleotides outside the gene matches: 7.

For this clone: The same CDR3 can be traced to other DNA sequences in this sample. This chain links TRBV18 with TRBJ2-5; D is ambiguous. The CDR3 runs to 12 residues. The germline V gene encodes CDR1 KGHSH and CDR2 LQKENI. V dropped 0 bases and J dropped 5 bases, with 4 bases sitting between them. The CDR3 region is CASSPPLETQYF. In nucleotides, the CDR3 is TGTGCCAGCTCACCACCACTGGAGACCCAGTACTTC.

The chain links TRBV29-1 to TRBJ2-7, with D tentatively TRBD1 (6 bases). This CDR3 comprises 14 residues. Trimming cost V 4 bases and J 4 bases, with 17 bases left between them. The V gene's germline CDR1 is SQVTM and CDR2 ANQGSEA. In nucleotides, the CDR3 is TGCAGCGTTGGGGCCCAGGGGACGAGGTACGAGCAGTACTTC. Its translation is CSVGAQGTRYEQYF.

The chain joins TRBV5-5 to TRBJ2-5, with D unclear. V lost 3 bases to trimming and J lost 2 bases, with 8 bases between them. Germline CDR1 is SGHKS and CDR2 is YYEKEE (reference sequence). CDR3 size: 13 residues. This CDR3 is CASSWTAQETQYF. The CDR3 nucleotides read TGTGCCAGCAGCTGGACGGCACAAGAGACCCAGTACTTC.

This clone was seen once. The chain employs TRBV5-6 and TRBJ2-7, with 8 positions matching TRBD2. The CDR3 loop spans 15 amino acids. In germline, CDR1 is SGHDT, CDR2 YYEEEE. V lost 0 bases and J lost 6; bases outside the gene matches: 8. The CDR3 loop is CASSLEGLVIVEQYF. DNA for the CDR3: TGTGCCAGCAGCTTGGAGGGACTAGTAATCGTCGAGCAGTACTTC.

The chain employs TRBV11-1 and TRBJ2-1; TRBD2 matches 8 bases. The CDR3 sequence is 15 residues long. Germline assignment: CDR1 SGHAT and CDR2 FQDESV (reference sequence). The trim removed 1 base at V and 8 bases at J, leaving 7 bases unmatched. CDR3: CASSLGGSGSYEQFF. The CDR3 region has the DNA TGTGCCAGCAGCTTAGGGGGAAGCGGGAGCTATGAGCAGTTCTTC.